The clone carrying this TCR beta chain was detected only a few times. What it binds is not known. Primers: 60 Vbeta forward and 13 Jbeta reverse. Sequencing used immunoSEQ multiplex PCR; TCRdb keeps in-frame clones, though not all of them. Of 95,000 to 130,000 clones in the sample, 70% to 80% were seen once. The germline gives CDR1 SGHRS, CDR2 YFSETQ. V gave up 5 bases and J gave up 5 bases, with 14 bases separating them. The CDR3 covers 14 residues. This specimen comes from a study of cytomegalovirus exposure and HLA in healthy donors. Notes on the study in general: The CMV antigen specificity of a few CMV-associated chains was confirmed through in vitro analysis. Earlier analysis looked at TCR beta V segments, and most were productive about 90% or about 30% of the time. The investigators catalogued some 160 TCR beta chains as cytomegalovirus-associated.

The sample taken for sequencing was PBMCs. This TCR came from a man between 25 and 39 years old in good health and CMV-seropositive. The genes are TRBV5-1 and TRBJ1-5; D might be TRBD1 (6 bases). This CDR3 is CASSEAGEYQPQHF. CDR3 bases: TGCGCCAGCAGTGAGGCAGGGGAGTATCAGCCCCAGCATTTT.